The rows below give T cell receptor beta chains drawn from one sample of a study of blood T cell repertoires in COVID-19. The assay was immunoSEQ multiplex PCR, and TCRdb's table has in-frame clones only and misses some. The repertoire has around 60,000 clones, 90% of them found once; the top ten carry approximately 8%. Sequences were obtained from peripheral blood. These receptor sequences come from a human donor with active COVID-19. The donor label of this sample is uncertain. The CDR3 runs from the conserved cysteine through the conserved F or W. D genes are given only for firm matches. Size is stated for part of the rows, as once, few or many counts, or as a class when the clone is expanded.

V gene,D gene,clone size,J gene,CDR3 DNA,CDR3 protein
TRBV18,-,-,TRBJ2-7,TGTGCCAGCTCCCCCCTTCGAGGCTCGGGCGAGCAGTACTTC,CASSPLRGSGEQYF
TRBV11-2,-,-,TRBJ2-3,TGTGCCAGCAGCTTTACTCGGGATACGCAGTATTTT,CASSFTRDTQYF
TRBV7-2,TRBD1,-,TRBJ2-3,TGTGCCAGCAGCTTCGACAGGGGGCGTACAGATACGCAGTATTTT,CASSFDRGRTDTQYF
TRBV7-2,-,-,TRBJ2-7,TGTGCCAGCAGCGCCCTGGCCACCTACGAGCAGTACTTC,CASSALATYEQYF
TRBV6-5,TRBD1,-,TRBJ2-7,TGTGCCAGCTATGCCCGGGACAGGGGGCCCTACGAGCAGTACTTC,CASYARDRGPYEQYF
TRBV5-4,-,-,TRBJ2-2,TGTGCCAGCAGCCTGAGAAACAGGGTTTCCGGGGAGCTGTTTTTT,CASSLRNRVSGELFF
TRBV27,-,-,TRBJ2-2,TGTGCCAGCAGTGTGACCCAGGCCGGGGAGCTGTTTTTT,CASSVTQAGELFF
TRBV19,TRBD1,-,TRBJ1-2,TGTGCCAGTAGACCGGGACAGGTATATGGCTACACCTTC,CASRPGQVYGYTF
TRBV5-4,TRBD1,-,TRBJ2-2,TGTGCCAGCAGCCCTTATGACAGGGGGCCTCCGAACACCGGGGAGCTGTTTTTT,CASSPYDRGPPNTGELFF
TRBV28,TRBD1,once,TRBJ2-4,TGTGCCAGCAGCTCGCCCCGACAGGGAATGAAAAACATTCAGTACTTC,CASSSPRQGMKNIQYF
TRBV6-2/TRBV6-3,-,-,TRBJ1-1,TGTGCCAGCAGTTATACGATCCAAGGAGTACAGGGGAACACTGAAGCTTTCTTT,CASSYTIQGVQGNTEAFF
TRBV20-1,-,-,TRBJ2-7,TGCAGTGCTAGTCGGGAGACCCCCTACGAGCAGTACTTC,CSASRETPYEQYF
TRBV9,TRBD2,once,TRBJ2-1,TGTGCCAGCAGCTTAAAGCGGGGGGGCTCCAATGAGCAGTTCTTC,CASSLKRGGSNEQFF
TRBV21-1,-,-,TRBJ1-4,TGTGCCAGCAGCAAATATGGCAGGGTTGAAAAACTGTTTTTT,CASSKYGRVEKLFF
TRBV5-4,TRBD2,-,TRBJ2-1,TGTGCCAGCAGCCTAGCGGGGGGCTGGGGCAATGAGCAGTTCTTC,CASSLAGGWGNEQFF
TRBV4-3,TRBD1,-,TRBJ1-1,TGCGCCAGCAGCCATGGGACAGGGGGTGCTTTGAACACTGAAGCTTTCTTT,CASSHGTGGALNTEAFF
TRBV6-6,-,-,TRBJ1-5,TGTGCCAGCAGTTACTCGCCAGCCCAGGGTCAGCCCCAGCATTTT,CASSYSPAQGQPQHF
TRBV6-1,TRBD2,-,TRBJ2-7,TGTGCCAGCAGTGAATCTGGCGGGAGGGGCGACGAGCAGTACTTC,CASSESGGRGDEQYF
TRBV7-2,TRBD2,-,TRBJ2-2,TGTGCCAGCAGCTTTCCTCTATGGGAGGGGACCGGGGAGCTGTTTTTT,CASSFPLWEGTGELFF
TRBV5-4,TRBD1,once,TRBJ2-2,TGTGCCAGCAGCTTACAGACAGGGGGCGTCGCCGGGGAGCTGTTTTTT,CASSLQTGGVAGELFF
TRBV3-1/TRBV3-2,-,-,TRBJ1-1,TGTGCCAGCAAGAGGGCAGGGGCAACTGAAGCTTTCTTT,CASKRAGATEAFF
TRBV2,TRBD1,-,TRBJ2-7,TGTGCCAGCAGCGCCCTGGGGACAGGGGGCGGCGAGCAGTACTTC,CASSALGTGGGEQYF
TRBV5-4,TRBD1,-,TRBJ1-3,TGTGCCAGCAGCTTGGGACAGGGGGAGATCTCTGGAAACACCATATATTTT,CASSLGQGEISGNTIYF
TRBV28,TRBD2,-,TRBJ2-3,TGTGCCAGCAGTTACAGCGGGAGGGCCGCGGGCACAGATACGCAGTATTTT,CASSYSGRAAGTDTQYF
TRBV27,-,-,TRBJ1-1,TGTGCCAGCAGTTTTGCAGGGCAGGATGAAGCTTTCTTT,CASSFAGQDEAFF
TRBV9,-,-,TRBJ1-2,TGTGCCAGCACCGCCCGACAGGACCCCTATGGCTACACCTTC,CASTARQDPYGYTF
TRBV7-9,TRBD2,once,TRBJ2-1,TGTGCCAGCAGCTTTGGACTAGCTGGGACCAGTGAGCAGTTCTTC,CASSFGLAGTSEQFF
TRBV18,-,-,TRBJ1-5,TGTGCCAGCTCACCCACAGGAAATTCTCAGCCCCAGCATTTT,CASSPTGNSQPQHF
TRBV5-1,TRBD2,-,TRBJ2-3,TGCGCCAGCAGCTTGGCCGAGCGGGGGGCCTTCACAGATACGCAGTATTTT,CASSLAERGAFTDTQYF
TRBV27,-,-,TRBJ1-1,TGTGCCAGCAGGGCCACAAGGGGGACGGGGACTGAAGCTTTCTTT,CASRATRGTGTEAFF
TRBV9,-,-,TRBJ1-1,TGTGCCAGCAGCGTAGAGGCGGGGGGGGTCGGCACTGAAGCTTTCTTT,CASSVEAGGVGTEAFF
TRBV27,TRBD2,-,TRBJ2-2,TGTGCCAGCAGTTTAGCGGCTAGCGGCACCGGGGAGCTGTTTTTT,CASSLAASGTGELFF
TRBV7-6,-,-,TRBJ2-3,TGTGCCAGCAGCTTAGCGGTTGCGGCTAGCACAGATACGCAGTATTTT,CASSLAVAASTDTQYF
TRBV7-8,TRBD2,-,TRBJ2-3,TGTGCCAGCAGCATTCAACGGGTACTAGCGGGTCCCTCAGATACGCAGTATTTT,CASSIQRVLAGPSDTQYF
TRBV18,TRBD1,-,TRBJ2-5,TGTGCCAGCTCCAAGGACAGGGAGGAGACCCAGTACTTC,CASSKDREETQYF
TRBV7-6,-,-,TRBJ2-1,TGTGCCAGCAGCTTACGGTCGGAGGGGAATAATGAGCAGTTCTTC,CASSLRSEGNNEQFF
TRBV6-5,-,-,TRBJ1-5,TGTGCCAGCAGTTACAGGGGTGGCAATCAGCCCCAGCATTTT,CASSYRGGNQPQHF